The 8 T cell receptor beta chains given below trace back to one sample, sequenced in a study of blood T cell repertoires in COVID-19. The table came from immunoSEQ multiplex PCR; TCRdb's copy has only in-frame clones and leaves some out. The data hold roughly 400,000 clones, with approximately 90% observed a single time. Sequencing was done on a sample of PBMCs or T cells enriched from blood (not recorded which). These receptors all come from a woman younger than 30 who had been exposed to COVID-19.

DNA of the CDR3: TGTGCCAGCAGCCAAGTAACGAATAGCGGGGGACAAGAGACCCAGTACTTC. Translating it yields CASSQVTNSGGQETQYF. The chain employs TRBV3-1 (or the pseudogene TRBV3-2) and TRBJ2-5; TRBD2 matches 9 bases. The V gene end was trimmed by 1 base and the J gene end by 2 bases; junction bases not matched to a gene: 8. Germline assignment: CDR1 LGHDT and CDR2 YNNKEL (reference sequence). This CDR3 has 17 residues.

There are a few counts of this clone. The V and J genes are TRBV20-1 and TRBJ1-5; D not certain. Germline V gives CDR1 DFQATT, CDR2 SNEGSKA (reference sequence). With 3 bases removed from V and 5 bases from J, the gap between germline ends came to 5 bases. The CDR3 sequence is 11 residues long. CDR3 residues: CSARRDQPQHF. In DNA form, the CDR3 reads TGCAGTGCTAGGAGGGATCAGCCCCAGCATTTT.

The chain employs TRBV19 and TRBJ1-1; D unresolved. This CDR3 has 14 residues. CDR1 and CDR2 (germline): LNHDA, SQIVND (reference sequence). V lost 1 base to trimming and J lost 3 bases, with 9 bases between them. The CDR3 DNA follows: TGTGCCAGTAGTATAGGGGCCGGGGACACTGAAGCTTTCTTT. It yields the protein CASSIGAGDTEAFF.

The rearrangement joins TRBV10-3 to TRBJ2-7, with 12 bases that match TRBD2. The CDR3 extends over 16 amino acids. CDR1 and CDR2 (germline): ENHRY, SYGVKD. V gave up 6 bases and J gave up 4 bases; unmatched junction bases: 10. This chain's CDR3 is CAIRDPLAGGLYEQYF. In DNA form, the CDR3 reads TGTGCCATCAGAGATCCTCTAGCGGGAGGGCTTTACGAGCAGTACTTC.

The chain links TRBV6-5 to TRBJ2-7; D unclear. V was pared by 6 bases and J by 4 bases, with 13 bases between. Germline values: CDR1 MNHEY, CDR2 SVGAGI. The CDR3 extends over 13 amino acids. The CDR3 nucleotides are TGTGCCAGCAGGCCCTCCGGAGAATACGAGCAGTACTTC. Protein: CASRPSGEYEQYF.

This chain joins TRBV29-1 and TRBJ2-3; 7 bases line up with TRBD1. The J segment lost 0 bases and the V segment lost 5 bases, leaving 8 bases of the junction unmatched. CDR1 and CDR2 (germline): SQVTM, ANQGSEA. The CDR3 sequence is 15 residues long. CDR3 amino acids: CSVRGQRTSTDTQYF. For the CDR3, the DNA is TGCAGCGTTAGGGGGCAGAGGACTAGCACAGATACGCAGTATTTT.

The rearrangement joins TRBV19 to TRBJ2-2, with 9 bases identical to TRBD1. The CDR3 length is 15 residues. The V segment lost 6 bases and the J segment 3 bases; nucleotides outside the gene matches: 5. From germline, CDR1 is LNHDA and CDR2 SQIVND (reference sequence). The chain's CDR3 is CASRPGTGYTGELFF. The DNA of the CDR3 is TGTGCCAGTAGACCCGGGACAGGGTACACCGGGGAGCTGTTTTTT.

This rearrangement joins TRBV5-1 to TRBJ1-6, with D tentatively TRBD1 (6 bases). CDR1 SGHRS and CDR2 YFSETQ come from the germline V gene. The ends were cut back, 4 bases at V and 6 bases at J, with 17 bases in the middle. The CDR3 is 16 amino acids. CDR3 coding DNA: TGCGCCAGCAGCCCCCACCTTCAGGGGCCTAATTCACCCCTCCACTTT. Translation: CASSPHLQGPNSPLHF.